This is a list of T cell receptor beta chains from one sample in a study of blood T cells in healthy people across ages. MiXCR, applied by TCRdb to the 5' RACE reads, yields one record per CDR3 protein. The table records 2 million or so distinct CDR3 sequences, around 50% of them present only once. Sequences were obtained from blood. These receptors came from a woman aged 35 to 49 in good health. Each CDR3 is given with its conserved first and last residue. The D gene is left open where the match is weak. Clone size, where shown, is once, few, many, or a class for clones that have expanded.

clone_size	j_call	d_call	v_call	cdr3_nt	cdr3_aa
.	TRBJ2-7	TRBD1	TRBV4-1	TGCGCCAGCAGCCAAGTACCCGCGGGACAGGGGGGCTACGAGCAGTACTTC	CASSQVPAGQGGYEQYF
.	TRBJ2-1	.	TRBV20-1	TGCAGTGCTAGAGATCGTCGCGGGGTCGGTGAGCAGTTCTTC	CSARDRRGVGEQFF
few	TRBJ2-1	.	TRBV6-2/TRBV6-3	TGTGCCAGCACCCTACCCCAAACAGGTTCGATTAATGAGCAGTTCTTC	CASTLPQTGSINEQFF
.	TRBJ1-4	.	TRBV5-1	TGCGCCAGCAGCTTACCCACGGATAATGAAAAACTGTTTTTT	CASSLPTDNEKLFF
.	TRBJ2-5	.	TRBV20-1	TGCAGTGCCCCTACTAACCAAGAGACCCAGTACTTC	CSAPTNQETQYF
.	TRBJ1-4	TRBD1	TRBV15	TGTGCCACCAGCAGCACAGGGGTAAATGAAAAACTGTTTTTT	CATSSTGVNEKLFF
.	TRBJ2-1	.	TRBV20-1	TGCAGTGCTAGTCCCCTTAGCTCCTACAATGAGCAGTTCTTC	CSASPLSSYNEQFF
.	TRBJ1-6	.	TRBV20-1	TGCAGTGCTAGAGAATGGGCCAATTCACCCCTCCACTTT	CSAREWANSPLHF
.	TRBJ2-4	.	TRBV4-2	TGTACCAGCAGCCAAGAACTCCAGGCCTTGGGAAACATTCAGTACTTC	CTSSQELQALGNIQYF
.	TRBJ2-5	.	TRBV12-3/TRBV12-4	TGTGCCAGCAGTTTAGGGCAGACAAGGGCTTCGGGGACCCAGTACTTC	CASSLGQTRASGTQYF
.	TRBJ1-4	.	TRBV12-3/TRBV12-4	TGTGCCAGCAGTCGACAGGCGGCCGCGCAGAAACTGTTTTTT	CASSRQAAAQKLFF
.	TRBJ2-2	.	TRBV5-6	TGTGCCAGCAGCTTGTACAGGGATGGCACCGGGGAGCTGTTTTTT	CASSLYRDGTGELFF
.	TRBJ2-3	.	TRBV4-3	TGCGCCAGCAGCCAACGTAGGGTCAGCACAGATACGCAGTATTTT	CASSQRRVSTDTQYF
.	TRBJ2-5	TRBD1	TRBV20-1	TGCAGTGCTGCACAGGGGAAATGGGAGACCCAGTACTTC	CSAAQGKWETQYF
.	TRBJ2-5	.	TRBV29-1	TGCAGCGTTGCAGGGAAGTACCAAGAGACCCAGTACTTC	CSVAGKYQETQYF
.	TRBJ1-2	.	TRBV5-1	TGCGCCAGCAGCCAAACACGTACTAACTATGGCTACACCTTC	CASSQTRTNYGYTF
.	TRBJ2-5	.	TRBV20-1	TGCAGTGCCCACAAGCGAGAACAAGAGACCCAGTACTTC	CSAHKREQETQYF
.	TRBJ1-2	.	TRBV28	TGTGCCAGCAGTGCGGTCCCGGCAGCTAACTATGGCTACACCTTC	CASSAVPAANYGYTF
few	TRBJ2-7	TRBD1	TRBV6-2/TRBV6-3	TGTGCCAGCAGAGACGGGACAGGGATGGACTACGAGCAGTACTTC	CASRDGTGMDYEQYF
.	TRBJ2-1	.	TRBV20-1	TGCAGTGCTAGAGCAGGGAACAGGGAAAACAATGAGCAGTTCTTC	CSARAGNRENNEQFF
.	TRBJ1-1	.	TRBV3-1	TGTGCCAGCAGCCATCGGGAGAACACTGAAGCTTTCTTT	CASSHRENTEAFF
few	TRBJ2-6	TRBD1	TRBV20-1	TGCAGTGCTAGAGGACAGGGGTCCCCTGGGGCCAACGTCCTGACTTTC	CSARGQGSPGANVLTF
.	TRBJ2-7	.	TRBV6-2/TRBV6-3	TGTGCCAGCAGTTCCTCGGGGGGACACTACGAGCAGTACTTC	CASSSSGGHYEQYF
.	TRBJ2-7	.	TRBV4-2	TGTGCCAGCAGCCAATCGGCCGGAGGGGGGTTCTACAATGAGCAGTACTTC	CASSQSAGGGFYNEQYF
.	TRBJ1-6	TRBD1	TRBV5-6	TGTGCCAGCAGCTTGAGGGTGACAGGGGAAAATTCACCCCTCCACTTT	CASSLRVTGENSPLHF
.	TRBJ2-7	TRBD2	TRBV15	TGTGCCACCAGCAGAGATAACACGGCGGGGGGGTTCTACGAGCAGTACTTC	CATSRDNTAGGFYEQYF
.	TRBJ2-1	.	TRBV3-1	TGTGCCAGCAGTACCGACAGGCCCAATGAGCAGTTCTTC	CASSTDRPNEQFF
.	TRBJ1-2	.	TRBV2	TGTGCCAGCAGCGCGGACATATCCAACTATGGCTACACCTTC	CASSADISNYGYTF
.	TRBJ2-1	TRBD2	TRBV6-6	TGTGCCAGCACGCGGGGGGACAAAAACAATGAGCAGTTCTTC	CASTRGDKNNEQFF